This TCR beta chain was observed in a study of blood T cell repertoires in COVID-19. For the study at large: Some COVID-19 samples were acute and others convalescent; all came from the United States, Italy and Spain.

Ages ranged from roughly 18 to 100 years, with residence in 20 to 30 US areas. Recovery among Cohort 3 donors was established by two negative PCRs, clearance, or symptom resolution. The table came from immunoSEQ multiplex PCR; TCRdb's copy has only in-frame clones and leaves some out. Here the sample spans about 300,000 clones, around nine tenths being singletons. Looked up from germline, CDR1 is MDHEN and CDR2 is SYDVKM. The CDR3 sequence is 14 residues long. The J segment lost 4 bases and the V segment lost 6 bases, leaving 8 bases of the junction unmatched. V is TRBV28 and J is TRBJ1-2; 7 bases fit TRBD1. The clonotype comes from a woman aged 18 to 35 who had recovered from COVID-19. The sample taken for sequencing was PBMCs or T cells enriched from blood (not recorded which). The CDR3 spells CASSPTGVLYGYTF. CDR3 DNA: TGTGCCAGCAGCCCTACAGGGGTTCTCTATGGCTACACCTTC.